Following are 22 T cell receptor beta chains from one sample sequenced in a study of blood T cell repertoires in COVID-19. The assay was immunoSEQ multiplex PCR, and TCRdb's table has in-frame clones only and misses some. The table lists about 250,000 clones, 90% of them singletons. Sequencing was carried out using peripheral blood. The receptors originated from a woman aged 60-70 years with COVID-19, enrolled during active disease.

The chain couples TRBV5-4 to TRBJ2-3, with D perhaps matching TRBD1 (6 bases). This CDR3 is 15 amino acids long. The V end was cut by 0 bases, the J end by 1 base, with 9 bases between. The V gene's germline CDR1 is SGHNT and CDR2 YYREEE (reference sequence). CDR3 in amino acids: CASSLGGQRTDTQYF. The CDR3 DNA sequence: TGTGCCAGCAGCTTGGGCGGACAGCGCACAGATACGCAGTATTTT. Complete variable domain (other parts from reference TRBV5-4 and TRBJ2-3): ETGVTQSPTHLIKTRGQQVTLRCSSQSGHNTVSWYQQALGQGPQFIFQYYREEENGRGNFPPRFSGLQFPNYSSELNVNALELDDSALYLCASSLGGQRTDTQYFGPGTRLTVL.

The chain is built from TRBV15 and TRBJ1-2; the D is unclear. Germline values: CDR1 LNHNV, CDR2 YYDKDF (reference sequence). The CDR3 totals 17 residues. Trimming pared 0 bases from V and 2 bases from J, leaving 16 bases between. CDR3 DNA sequence: TGTGCCACCAGCAGAGATCGCGGCCTTAAACTGAACTATGGCTACACCTTC. It encodes CATSRDRGLKLNYGYTF.

This clone has a single count. The chain is built from TRBV27 and TRBJ2-7; D not resolved. The CDR3 is 16 amino acids. Germline CDR1 and CDR2: MNHEY and SMNVEV (reference sequence). Trimming stripped 4 bases from V and 2 bases from J, with 18 bases between. CDR3 protein: CASSSPSTLGAYEQYF. The CDR3, as DNA: TGTGCCAGCAGTTCACCCTCAACCCTCGGTGCCTACGAGCAGTACTTC.

The chain links TRBV10-1 to TRBJ1-2; D unresolved. The CDR3 contains 12 residues. CDR1 is WNHNN and CDR2 is SYGVQD in the germline V gene (reference sequence). V was pared by 4 bases and J by 10 bases, with 13 bases between. The CDR3 here is CASSGTVEFYTF. The CDR3 DNA reads TGCGCCAGCAGTGGCACGGTCGAGTTCTACACCTTC.

V is TRBV19 and J is TRBJ1-5; D unclear. The CDR3 is made up of 16 amino acids. V dropped 1 base and J dropped 0 bases, with 10 bases sitting between them. The germline V gene encodes CDR1 LNHDA and CDR2 SQIVND (reference sequence). As DNA, the CDR3 is TGTGCCAGTAGTATAGTTCCGGTCCCTAGCAATCAGCCCCAGCATTTT. As protein: CASSIVPVPSNQPQHF.

CDR3 coding DNA: TGTGCCTGGACCTCGAGTCCTAGTCTCTCCTACAATGAGCAGTTCTTC. It is translated as CAWTSSPSLSYNEQFF. The rearrangement links TRBV30 to TRBJ2-1; D gene unclear. V was pared by 4 bases and J by 0 bases, with 16 bases between. CDR3 length equals 16 residues. CDR1 is GTSNPN and CDR2 is SVGIG in the germline V gene (reference sequence).

V usage is TRBV15 and J usage is TRBJ1-2; unclear D gene. The CDR3 is 12 residues long. Looked up from germline, CDR1 is LNHNV and CDR2 is YYDKDF (reference sequence). With 9 bases removed from V and 4 bases from J, the gap between germline ends came to 12 bases. The CDR3 DNA sequence: TGTGCCACGCTTTGGCAGATCTATGGCTACACCTTC. Residues: CATLWQIYGYTF.

This clone was seen once. The genes are TRBV2 and TRBJ2-3; 9 bases are shared with TRBD1. From germline, CDR1 is SNHLY and CDR2 FYNNEI. The CDR3 is 15 residues long. After removal of 4 bases from V and 3 bases from J, the junction contained 5 bases not matched to a gene. The CDR3 nucleotides read TGTGCCAGCAGTGCCGGGACAGGGCCAACAGATACGCAGTATTTT. It specifies CASSAGTGPTDTQYF.

V and J are TRBV10-3 and TRBJ1-2, with unresolved D. The CDR3 totals 11 residues. CDR1 ENHRY and CDR2 SYGVKD come from the germline V gene. V was pared by 8 bases and J by 6 bases, with 10 bases between. The CDR3 nucleotides read TGTGCCATCGGGGAGATTCATGGCTACACCTTC. This codes for CAIGEIHGYTF.

The chain recombines TRBV4-3 with TRBJ1-1; D is perhaps TRBD1 (5 bases). Germline CDR1 LGHNA, CDR2 YSLEER. V lost 0 bases, J lost 5 bases, and 10 bases lay in between. This CDR3 has 14 residues. CDR3 nucleotide sequence: TGCGCCAGCAGCCAAGACAGGGTGCGAACTGAAGCTTTCTTT. Its translation: CASSQDRVRTEAFF.

The chain combines TRBV5-4 with TRBJ1-2, with 7 bases matching TRBD1. This CDR3 spans 14 amino acids. The germline V gene encodes CDR1 SGHNT and CDR2 YYREEE (reference sequence). V gave up 4 bases and J gave up 4 bases; unmatched junction bases: 7. CDR3 coding DNA: TGTGCCAGCAGCCTGAAGACAGGGCTCTATGGCTACACCTTC. Its translation: CASSLKTGLYGYTF.

V gene TRBV7-9 combines with J gene TRBJ2-3; 7 bases line up with TRBD2. Trimming at V came to 1 base and at J to 2 bases, leaving 12 bases not matched to a gene. The V gene's germline CDR1 is SEHNR and CDR2 FQNEAQ (reference sequence). The CDR3 consists of 18 residues. The CDR3 DNA follows: TGTGCCAGCAGCTTAGTATTTGGACTAGGGACTTCCACAGATACGCAGTATTTT. Translating gives CASSLVFGLGTSTDTQYF.

The gene calls are TRBV5-1 and TRBJ2-7, with TRBD1 matching over 7 bases. This CDR3 spans 15 amino acids. Trimming removed 5 bases from V and 0 bases from J; junction bases left unmatched: 8. Germline values: CDR1 SGHRS, CDR2 YFSETQ. In nucleotides, the CDR3 is TGCGCCAGCAGACCATTGGACAGGAGCTCCTACGAGCAGTACTTC. The encoded protein is CASRPLDRSSYEQYF.

The V and J genes are TRBV7-3 and TRBJ2-1; 14 bases map to TRBD2. The germline V gene has CDR1 SGHTA and CDR2 FQGTGA. CDR3 size: 16 residues. V lost 4 bases to trimming and J lost 9 bases; unmatched junction nucleotides: 8. This CDR3 is CASSSPTSGGAGEQFF. Here the CDR3 DNA reads TGTGCCAGCAGCTCCCCGACTAGCGGGGGGGCGGGTGAGCAGTTCTTC.

The V call is TRBV15, the J call TRBJ1-1; 8 bases align to TRBD1. Trimming at V came to 1 base and at J to 5 bases, leaving 9 bases not matched to a gene. The CDR3 covers 16 residues. Germline CDR1 reads LNHNV; CDR2 reads YYDKDF (reference sequence). CDR3 amino acids: CATSRAPGGEGTEAFF. The CDR3 nucleotides read TGTGCCACCAGCAGAGCTCCAGGGGGCGAAGGGACTGAAGCTTTCTTT.

The V and J genes are TRBV9 and TRBJ1-1; the match to TRBD1 covers 8 bases. The V gene's germline CDR1 is SGDLS and CDR2 YYNGEE. This CDR3 spans 16 amino acids. V lost 4 bases to trimming and J lost 5 bases; unmatched junction nucleotides: 13. The CDR3 nucleotides are TGTGCCAGCAGCAGAACGACAGGGGTCTCAAATACTGAAGCTTTCTTT. Translated: CASSRTTGVSNTEAFF. Using reference TRBV9 and TRBJ1-1 for the parts outside the CDR3, the full variable domain is DSGVTQTPKHLITATGQRVTLRCSPRSGDLSVYWYQQSLDQGLQFLIQYYNGEERAKGNILERFSAQQFPDLHSELNLSSLELGDSALYFCASSRTTGVSNTEAFFGQGTRLTVV.

CDR3 nucleotides: TGTGCCAGCAGCACCGGGACAGGGGAAGGTGGTATCACAGATACGCAGTATTTT. Translating it yields CASSTGTGEGGITDTQYF. The chain recombines TRBV21-1 with TRBJ2-3; the table's D call, TRBD1, has no DNA check behind it. TRBV21-1 is classified as a pseudogene. The CDR3 has 18 amino acids.

This sequence joins TRBV27 and TRBJ2-7; TRBD1 aligns across 11 bases. The CDR3 totals 15 residues. CDR1 and CDR2 (germline): MNHEY, SMNVEV (reference sequence). V was pared by 5 bases and J by 9 bases, with 12 bases of the junction left unmatched. For the CDR3, the DNA is TGTGCCAGCAGTAAGGGACAGGGGGGTATCTATTGGCAGTACTTC. It encodes CASSKGQGGIYWQYF.

This CDR3 is CASSLMSDRNTEAFF. CDR3 DNA sequence: TGTGCCAGCAGCTTAATGAGTGACAGGAACACTGAAGCTTTCTTT. This chain joins TRBV7-9 and TRBJ1-1, with a possible D match to TRBD1 (5 bases). Trimming left V 2 bases short and J 1 base short, with 11 bases between. CDR3 length: 15 amino acids. Germline lookup yields CDR1 SEHNR and CDR2 FQNEAQ (reference sequence).

The V gene is TRBV11-2, the J gene TRBJ1-1; possibly TRBD1 for D (5 bases). Germline loops: CDR1 SGHAT, CDR2 FQNNGV. Trimming removed 5 bases from V and 0 bases from J, with 10 bases in between. The CDR3 is 14 amino acids. CDR3 bases: TGTGCCAGCAGCATGGGGGGGATGAACACTGAAGCTTTCTTT. Its translation: CASSMGGMNTEAFF. Full variable domain (remainder filled in from reference TRBV11-2 and TRBJ1-1): EAGVAQSPRYKIIEKRQSVAFWCNPISGHATLYWYQQILGQGPKLLIQFQNNGVVDDSQLPKDRFSAERLKGVDSTLKIQPAKLEDSAVYLCASSMGGMNTEAFFGQGTRLTVV.

The chain couples TRBV6-2 or TRBV6-3 to TRBJ2-3; tentative D call: TRBD1 (6 bases). The V gene lost 2 bases and the J gene lost 2 bases, with 14 bases spanning the gap. This CDR3 is built from 16 residues. Germline CDR1 is MNHEY and CDR2 is SVGEGT. CDR3 in amino acids: CASSYRQAKFTDTQYF. In DNA form, the CDR3 reads TGTGCCAGCAGTTACCGACAGGCCAAATTCACAGATACGCAGTATTTT.

The J gene is TRBJ1-4, the V gene TRBV7-9; D gene uncertain. Germline CDR1 and CDR2: SEHNR and FQNEAQ (reference sequence). With 1 base removed from V and 0 bases from J, the gap between germline ends came to 9 bases. This CDR3 has 16 residues. The CDR3 sequence: CASSLGLGATNEKLFF. The CDR3 nucleotides are TGTGCCAGCAGCTTAGGGCTGGGAGCAACTAATGAAAAACTGTTTTTT.